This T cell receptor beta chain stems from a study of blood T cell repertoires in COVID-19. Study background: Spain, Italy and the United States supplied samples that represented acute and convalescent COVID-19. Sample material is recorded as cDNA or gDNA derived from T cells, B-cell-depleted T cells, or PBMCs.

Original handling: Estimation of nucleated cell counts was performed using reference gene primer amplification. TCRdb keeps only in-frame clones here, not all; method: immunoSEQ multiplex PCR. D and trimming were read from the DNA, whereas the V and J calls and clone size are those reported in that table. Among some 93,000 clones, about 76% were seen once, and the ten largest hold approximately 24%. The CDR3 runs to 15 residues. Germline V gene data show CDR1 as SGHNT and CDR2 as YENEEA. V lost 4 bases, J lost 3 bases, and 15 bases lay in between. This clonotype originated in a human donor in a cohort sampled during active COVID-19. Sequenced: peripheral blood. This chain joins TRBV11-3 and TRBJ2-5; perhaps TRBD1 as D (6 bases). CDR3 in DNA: TGTGCCAGCAGCTCCTCCGGGACAAAAAAAGAGACCCAGTACTTC. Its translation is CASSSSGTKKETQYF.